Listed here is a single T cell receptor beta chain. This specimen belongs to a study of blood T cell repertoires in COVID-19. Categorization into cohorts depended on clinical history that participants reported. V was clipped by 0 bases and J by 2 bases, with 7 bases between them. Germline assignment: CDR1 KGHSH and CDR2 LQKENI. The CDR3 totals 14 residues. Sequencing used immunoSEQ multiplex PCR; TCRdb keeps in-frame clones, though not all of them. The table shows around 300,000 clones, with 75% to 90% occurring only once. This chain links TRBV18 with TRBJ1-2; no firm D call. The receptor's source is a man under 40 who had recovered from COVID-19. Material for sequencing was PBMCs or T cells enriched from blood (not recorded which). The CDR3 sequence is CASSPPPENYGYTF. The CDR3 DNA follows: TGTGCCAGCTCACCACCGCCGGAGAACTATGGCTACACCTTC.